Listed here is a single T cell receptor beta chain. It lacks a known antigen. Nothing much larger sits one base from this clone, and base qualities are not available. These data belong to a study of graft-versus-host responses after intestinal transplantation (dated by TCRdb to about 2021). About the full investigation: The transplants that recipients got were multivisceral, liver-intestinal, or isolated intestinal. Every recipient was given anti-thymocyte globulin induction, followed by roughly 3 years of maintenance tacrolimus and steroids. Graft-versus-host and host-versus-graft alloreactive T cell clones were tracked in the graft, circulation and bone marrow after intestinal transplantation using bulk TCR-beta CDR3 sequencing. Alloreactive clones were identified by sequencing pre-transplant mixed lymphocyte reaction products and comparing these products with unstimulated pre-transplant donor and recipient T cells. The cohort enrolled 20 to 25 intestinal transplant recipients including one retransplant, and a few patients lacking pretransplant specimens were excluded. Donor T cell macrochimerism was defined as a peak of at least 4% donor T cells among recipient peripheral blood mononuclear cells. Instead of going to the commercial service, samples from a few later patients were sequenced in-house on an Illumina MiSeq and processed with MiXCR.

The sample's time point label, in plain terms: cells obtained before transplantation from donor or recipient. CD3+CD4+ and CD3+CD8+ populations were FACS-sorted from unstimulated pre-transplant donor and recipient cells taken from spleen or lymph nodes. Study-level results and caveats: In the allografts of patients with donor T cell macrochimerism, GvH to HvG T cell clonal ratios were high. GvH clones were found in recipient bone marrow, and some of the GvH clones appeared earlier in ileal mucosa or blood, which is consistent with an intestinal mucosal origin. Early after transplant, declines in HvG clones were associated with peak levels of circulating GvH clones. The conclusions were limited by the relatively low number and heterogeneity of the intestinal transplant patients.

From the germline V gene, CDR1 is SQVTM and CDR2 is ANQGSEA. V lost 5 bases and J lost 0 bases; the stretch between them is 17 bases long. From the cysteine through the phenylalanine, the CDR3 covers 15 amino acids. Just CDR3 DNA is preserved here, 45 bases in frame from base 1. Library preparation employed the immunoSEQ multiplex PCR assay. In most patients, genomic DNA was isolated using the Qiagen DNeasy Blood and Tissue Kit and sent frozen to Adaptive Biotechnologies for TCR sequencing. For most patients, genomic DNA was subjected to high-throughput TCR-beta CDR3 sequencing by Adaptive Biotechnologies. As for the original processing: Adaptive's ImmunoSEQ software supplied the TCR sequencing data for more than 15 patients, while MiXCR and VDJtools were used to process a few other patients. To correct CD4 versus CD8 sorting errors, any sequence found in both subsets at a frequency ratio below 5:1 was removed. Because the origin of CDR3 nucleotide sequences shared between donor and recipient could not be assigned, those sequences were removed. To count as alloreactive, a clone needed at least 2-fold expansion over unstimulated cells and a minimum CFSE-low frequency of 0.002% (template counts) or 0.001% (read counts). Clones were considered mappable if detected in sequenced pre-transplant spleen, lymph node, or MLR CFSE-low populations of the donor or recipient. Cumulative frequency of alloreactive clones was calculated as a percentage of all sequences weighted by copy number. Entries here come from immuneACCESS through TCRdb and include only in-frame sequences with V and J called. Some clones fail to appear in such tables; in the studies checked, an unresolved V gene covers under half of the shortfall, and the cause of the remainder is unknown. V, J and clone size are those of that table, while D and trimming were read from the DNA. A total of over 85,000 clones appear in this sample, 93% of them only once. The top ten clonotypes cover approximately 0.49% of the sample.

The clonotype originates from a human donor who received an intestinal transplant. The sequencing here drew on unstimulated CD8+ T cells sorted from spleen or lymph node cells, taken before intestinal transplant. The V and J genes are TRBV29-1 and TRBJ2-7; the D call is possibly TRBD1 or TRBD2, each sharing 5 bases. The CDR3 loop reads CSVRSRDGTSYEQYF. The DNA sequence follows: TGCAGCGTTCGCTCCCGGGACGGCACCTCCTACGAGCAGTACTTC.